The 24 T cell receptor beta chains reported below all come from one sample, sequenced in a study of blood T cells in healthy people across ages. Then a second PCR, running about 7 to 11 cycles, was carried out with a sample-barcoded 5' primer and a J-beta primer mix. Each CDR3 protein is one row after TCRdb ran MiXCR on the 5' RACE reads. The sample contains 710,000 or so distinct CDR3 sequences, about a fifth of which appear only once. Sequencing was done on a sample of blood. The receptors derive from a man aged 65 to 85 in good health.

The chain couples TRBV18 to TRBJ2-1; D is possibly TRBD1 (5 bases). With 2 bases removed from V and 2 bases from J, the gap between germline ends came to 10 bases. Looked up from germline, CDR1 is KGHSH and CDR2 is LQKENI. The CDR3 is made up of 15 amino acids. CDR3 nucleotides: TGTGCCAGCTCACCAGGTGTCAGGGCCTACAATGAGCAGTTCTTC. It yields the protein CASSPGVRAYNEQFF.

This clonotype has just one count. V is TRBV6-1 and J is TRBJ1-1; TRBD1 is a possible D gene (6 bases). This CDR3 is built from 15 residues. V dropped 3 bases and J dropped 0 bases, with 11 bases sitting between them. Germline V CDR1 and CDR2: MNHNS, SASEGT. CDR3 DNA: TGTGCCAGCAGTGACAGGGGTACCATGAACACTGAAGCTTTCTTT. As protein: CASSDRGTMNTEAFF.

This clonotype was seen more than once but under ten times. The chain carries TRBV10-3 and TRBJ2-2; D perhaps matches TRBD1 (6 bases). V was shortened by 4 bases and J by 4 bases, with 13 bases between the two germline ends. Germline V CDR1 and CDR2: ENHRY, SYGVKD. This CDR3 comprises 15 residues. The CDR3 loop reads CAISGGQRSTGELFF. DNA of the CDR3: TGTGCCATCAGTGGGGGGCAGCGGTCCACCGGGGAGCTGTTTTTT.

This clonotype was counted between two and nine times. V and J are TRBV12-3 or TRBV12-4 and TRBJ1-2, with D possibly matching TRBD1 (5 bases). This CDR3 region has 15 residues. V lost 3 bases and J 0 bases, leaving 11 bases between the germline ends. CDR3 nucleotide sequence: TGTGCCAGCAGTTTGGGGACGGTAGCTAACTATGGCTACACCTTC. Protein product: CASSLGTVANYGYTF.

At least ten counts were recorded for this clonotype. This chain uses TRBV7-9 with TRBJ1-6; TRBD1 matches at 7 bases. The CDR3 covers 15 residues. The V and J ends lost 3 bases and 8 bases, in that order; junction bases with no gene match: 7. Germline loops: CDR1 SEHNR, CDR2 FQNEAQ (reference sequence). In nucleotides, the CDR3 is TGTGCCAGCAGCTTTAACCGACAGGGAGATTCACCCCTCCACTTT. Amino acids: CASSFNRQGDSPLHF.

In this sample, this clonotype turned up a few times. The chain couples TRBV5-6 to TRBJ1-1; TRBD1 is a possible D gene (5 bases). Trimming cost V 4 bases and J 8 bases, with 18 bases left between them. The CDR3 is made up of 14 amino acids. Germline assignment: CDR1 SGHDT and CDR2 YYEEEE. CDR3 DNA: TGTGCCAGCAGCAAAAAGCGGACACGTCCCGAAGCTTTCTTT. It translates to CASSKKRTRPEAFF.

This clonotype was found many times. CDR3 nucleotides: TGCGCCAGCAGCTGGGCCGGGACCCACCACACAGATACGCAGTATTTT. This encodes CASSWAGTHHTDTQYF. The chain couples TRBV5-1 to TRBJ2-3; D tentatively reads TRBD1 or TRBD2 (5 bases each). The CDR3 totals 16 residues. V was cut by 3 bases and J by 2 bases, with 16 bases left in between. Germline loops: CDR1 SGHRS, CDR2 YFSETQ. The whole variable domain, filled in from reference TRBV5-1 and TRBJ2-3, reads KAGVTQTPRYLIKTRGQQVTLSCSPISGHRSVSWYQQTPGQGLQFLFEYFSETQRNKGNFPGRFSGRQFSNSRSEMNVSTLELGDSALYLCASSWAGTHHTDTQYFGPGTRLTVL.

There are many counts of this clonotype. The chain recombines TRBV7-2 with TRBJ1-5; D is unresolved. The CDR3 runs to 15 residues. Germline V gene sequence: CDR1 SGHTA, CDR2 FQGNSA. The V and J ends lost 1 base and 5 bases respectively, with 12 bases between them. This chain's CDR3 is CASSLVTGPDQPQHF. The CDR3 coding sequence is TGTGCCAGCAGCTTAGTCACTGGGCCGGATCAGCCCCAGCATTTT.

On this clonotype itself: The junction departs from germline at one end; a sequencing error may be responsible. This chain joins TRBV12-3 or TRBV12-4 and TRBJ2-4; perhaps TRBD1 as D (6 bases). The CDR3 consists of 12 residues. CDR3 residues: CASSLRTGFSNF. The CDR3 DNA sequence: TGTGCCAGCAGTCTCCGAACAGGGTTTTCGAACTTC.

The CDR3 spells CASSLEGALTEAFF. CDR3 bases: TGCGCCAGCAGCTTGGAGGGGGCCCTCACTGAAGCTTTCTTT. The V and J genes are TRBV5-1 and TRBJ1-1; 7 bases are shared with TRBD1. This CDR3 comprises 14 residues. Unmatched junction bases numbered 3, after V lost 0 bases and J lost 4 bases. CDR1 and CDR2 (germline): SGHRS, YFSETQ.

This rearrangement joins TRBV5-6 to TRBJ2-5, with TRBD2 identical over 14 bases. Germline V gives CDR1 SGHDT, CDR2 YYEEEE. Trimming removed 2 bases from V and 2 bases from J; junction bases left unmatched: 8. The CDR3 is made up of 18 amino acids. This CDR3 reads CASSFPGTSGGPQETQYF. In DNA, the CDR3 is TGTGCCAGCAGCTTTCCCGGGACTAGCGGGGGACCACAAGAGACCCAGTACTTC.

This clonotype was seen more than once but under ten times. The rearrangement uses TRBV27 and TRBJ2-7; 7 bases line up with TRBD1. Germline values: CDR1 MNHEY, CDR2 SMNVEV (reference sequence). This CDR3 spans 14 amino acids. Trimming cost V 3 bases and J 4 bases; bases outside gene matches: 6. The CDR3 DNA reads as TGTGCCAGCAGTTTGCACAGGGGTAGGTACGAGCAGTACGTC. Its protein product is CASSLHRGRYEQYV.

The V call is TRBV20-1, the J call TRBJ1-4; 8 bases agree with TRBD1. Per germline, CDR1 DFQATT and CDR2 SNEGSKA (reference sequence). The trim removed 2 bases at V and 8 bases at J, leaving 7 bases unmatched. This CDR3 is 14 amino acids long. As DNA, the CDR3 is TGCAGTGCTAGAAAGGACAGGGTCGGCGAAAAACTGTTTTTT. Its protein is CSARKDRVGEKLFF.

This clonotype has only a few counts. This sequence joins TRBV15 and TRBJ2-3, with 15 bases matching TRBD2. The V segment lost 0 bases and the J segment 8 bases; nucleotides outside the gene matches: 9. This CDR3 has 18 amino acids. The V gene's germline CDR1 is LNHNV and CDR2 YYDKDF (reference sequence). As DNA, the CDR3 is TGTGCCACCAGCAGAGATGGGACTAGCGGGGGGTTATCGAGTACGCAGTATTTT. Amino acid sequence: CATSRDGTSGGLSSTQYF. Together with reference TRBV15 and TRBJ2-3, the CDR3 gives the full variable domain: DAMVIQNPRYQVTQFGKPVTLSCSQTLNHNVMYWYQQKSSQAPKLLFHYYDKDFNNEADTPDNFQSRRPNTSFCFLDIRSPGLGDTAMYLCATSRDGTSGGLSSTQYFGPGTRLTVL.

The V call is TRBV15, the J call TRBJ2-5; 10 nucleotides line up with TRBD2. TRBJ2-1 matches the DNA end more closely, so the J call is doubtful. The CDR3 has 15 residues. Germline CDR1 and CDR2: LNHNV and YYDKDF (reference sequence). CDR3 amino acids: CATSRDSGRWNEQFF. The CDR3 DNA reads TGTGCCACCAGCAGGGATAGCGGGAGGTGGAATGAGCAGTTCTTC.

This sequence joins TRBV20-1 and TRBJ2-1; D perhaps matches TRBD2 (6 bases). Trimming cost V 5 bases and J 4 bases, with 12 bases left between them. Germline V CDR1 and CDR2: DFQATT, SNEGSKA (reference sequence). This CDR3 has 13 residues. The CDR3 nucleotides are TGCAGTGCTGGGGGGACTGTGTACAATGAGCAGTTCTTC. Protein: CSAGGTVYNEQFF.

This clonotype appeared a few times. The rearrangement links TRBV29-1 to TRBJ2-3; 8 nucleotides match TRBD1. V shed 5 bases, J shed 11 bases, and the junction held 15 bases outside the gene matches. The CDR3 runs 14 residues. Germline values: CDR1 SQVTM, CDR2 ANQGSEA. CDR3 nucleotides: TGCAGCGTTCTCGGGGGTTCGGGGGACAGGAGGCAGTATTTT. Translating it yields CSVLGGSGDRRQYF.

This clonotype was seen repeatedly, ten times or more. The chain is built from TRBV7-9 and TRBJ2-1; TRBD2 matches at 8 bases. Germline trimming cut 5 bases from V and 3 bases from J; bases unmatched to any gene: 3. Looked up from germline, CDR1 is SEHNR and CDR2 is FQNEAQ (reference sequence). The CDR3 runs to 14 residues. For the CDR3, the DNA is TGTGCCAGCAGCCTTAGCGGGAACTACAATGAGCAGTTCTTC. Its protein is CASSLSGNYNEQFF.

The genes are TRBV25-1 and TRBJ2-3; D may be TRBD2 (6 bases). The CDR3 loop spans 13 amino acids. V was cut by 1 base and J by 8 bases, with 10 bases left in between. Germline V lookup: CDR1 MGHDK, CDR2 SYGVNS. In DNA form, the CDR3 reads TGTGCCAGCAGTGAATTCGGGAGTGGTACGCAGTATTTT. This gives the protein CASSEFGSGTQYF.

V is TRBV20-1 and J is TRBJ2-1; D might be TRBD1 or TRBD2, each matching 5 bases. Germline lookup yields CDR1 DFQATT and CDR2 SNEGSKA (reference sequence). V lost 7 bases and J lost 8, with 18 bases in between. CDR3 length: 13 amino acids. The CDR3 reads CSVRGLATDEQFF. The CDR3 coding sequence is TGCAGTGTTAGGGGTCTAGCAACCGATGAGCAGTTCTTC.

The chain has TRBV6-1 and TRBJ2-3, with no clear D. Germline CDR1 reads MNHNS; CDR2 reads SASEGT. There are 15 residues in the CDR3. The germline V and J ends were trimmed by 1 base and 4 bases, with 12 bases remaining between them. The CDR3 protein is CASSEGELRADTQYF. CDR3 DNA: TGTGCCAGCAGTGAAGGGGAACTCCGGGCAGATACGCAGTATTTT.

This clonotype was recorded a few times. The J gene is TRBJ1-1, the V gene TRBV9; 8 bases align to TRBD1. The CDR3 extends over 14 amino acids. Germline lookup yields CDR1 SGDLS and CDR2 YYNGEE. The ends lost 3 bases at V and 4 bases at J; junction bases unmatched: 5. The CDR3 loop reads CASSAGGRSTEAFF. CDR3 nucleotide sequence: TGTGCCAGCAGCGCAGGGGGCAGAAGCACTGAAGCTTTCTTT.

The V gene is TRBV23-1, the J gene TRBJ1-5; TRBD1 matches at 10 bases. TRBV23-1 is assigned to the ORF class and has an uncertain function. V dropped 4 bases and J dropped 4; count of bases not matched to a gene: 10. This CDR3 region has 17 residues. The CDR3 protein is CASSLGQGPGGNQPQHF. CDR3 sequence (DNA): TGCGCCAGCAGTCTGGGACAGGGGCCAGGGGGAAATCAGCCCCAGCATTTT.

This chain links TRBV10-3 with TRBJ1-2; D is uncertain. The ends were cut back, 0 bases at V and 4 bases at J, with 9 bases in the middle. The CDR3 has 14 amino acids. The V gene's germline CDR1 is ENHRY and CDR2 SYGVKD. CDR3 DNA: TGTGCCATCAGTGAGTCGGTGTCAGTCTATGGCTACACCTTC. Protein sequence: CAISESVSVYGYTF.